One T cell receptor (beta chain) is described in this entry. The sample belongs to a study of T cell responses to AZD1222 COVID-19 vaccine. CDR1 is SGHVS and CDR2 is FQNEAQ in the germline V gene. V shed 3 bases, J shed 4 bases, and the junction held 6 bases outside the gene matches. CDR3 length: 16 residues. Produced via immunoSEQ multiplex PCR; TCRdb's table is partial and in-frame only. The table includes 150,000 or so clones, 80% to 95% detected once. The TCR originated in an adult in good health. The sequences come from peripheral blood, collected on day 0 of AZD1222 vaccination. This chain connects TRBV7-8 to TRBJ1-4, with 9 bases identical to TRBD1. CDR3 in DNA: TGTGCCAGCAGCTTGCCGACAGGGGGGGTTAATGAAAAACTGTTTTTT. Translation: CASSLPTGGVNEKLFF.